These 32 T cell receptor beta chains were sequenced from one sample in a study of tumor-infiltrating lymphocytes in localized non-small cell lung cancer. This table comes from immunoSEQ multiplex PCR, and its TCRdb copy is limited to in-frame clones, with some not included. The repertoire consists of approximately 8,100 clones, with approximately 74% occurring once and the leading ten covering over 8%. The sequencing sample was made of uninvolved lung tissue not adjacent to the tumor. These receptors all come from a human donor with non-small cell lung cancer.

V gene TRBV25-1 combines with J gene TRBJ2-1; 10 bases map to TRBD2. V shed 4 bases and J 10 bases; nucleotides not matched to a gene: 13. CDR1 and CDR2 (germline): MGHDK, SYGVNS. This CDR3 has 16 residues. CDR3 sequence: CASSGTSSGRAREQFF. CDR3 in DNA: TGTGCCAGCAGTGGGACATCCAGCGGGAGGGCCAGAGAGCAGTTCTTC. The full variable domain, rest sourced from reference TRBV25-1 and TRBJ2-1, is EADIYQTPRYLVIGTGKKITLECSQTMGHDKMYWYQQDPGMELHLIHYSYGVNSTEKGDLSSESTVSRIRTEHFPLTLESARPSHTSQYLCASSGTSSGRAREQFFGPGTRLTVL.

This clone has just one count. This chain joins TRBV9 and TRBJ2-1, with TRBD1 identical over 8 bases. This CDR3 is built from 13 residues. Per germline, CDR1 SGDLS and CDR2 YYNGEE. V lost 2 bases to trimming and J lost 8 bases; unmatched junction nucleotides: 3. The CDR3 sequence: CASSVRGLDEQFF. The CDR3 DNA sequence: TGTGCCAGCAGCGTCAGGGGGCTGGATGAGCAGTTCTTC.

This clone was counted between two and nine times. The chain combines TRBV7-7 with TRBJ2-7; D possibly corresponds to TRBD2 (5 bases). This CDR3 region has 14 residues. Germline CDR1 is SSHAT and CDR2 is FNYEAQ (reference sequence). V lost 1 base and J lost 3, with 10 bases in between. CDR3 sequence reads: CASSLGAGSYEQYF. The CDR3 region has the DNA TGTGCCAGCAGCTTAGGCGCGGGCAGCTACGAGCAGTACTTC. Variable domain in full (rest from reference TRBV7-7 and TRBJ2-7): GAGVSQSPRYKVTKRGQDVTLRCDPISSHATLYWYQQALGQGPEFLTYFNYEAQPDKSGLPSDRFSAERPEGSISTLTIQRTEQRDSAMYRCASSLGAGSYEQYFGPGTRLTVT.

The chain carries TRBV5-4 and TRBJ2-7; D gene uncertain. CDR1 is SGHNT and CDR2 is YYREEE in the germline V gene (reference sequence). CDR3 length: 14 residues. Trimming removed 4 bases at V and 0 bases at J, with 11 bases between. This chain's CDR3 is CASSETESSYEQYF. In DNA, the CDR3 is TGTGCCAGCAGCGAAACAGAGAGCTCCTACGAGCAGTACTTC.

The CDR3 loop reads CASSPRTAGELFF. CDR3 DNA: TGTGCCAGTAGTCCTAGGACGGCCGGGGAGCTGTTTTTT. The chain uses TRBV19 and TRBJ2-2; no reliable D call. Trimming stripped 5 bases from V and 6 bases from J, with 10 bases between. The CDR3 contains 13 residues. Germline assignment: CDR1 LNHDA and CDR2 SQIVND (reference sequence).

The chain employs TRBV7-9 and TRBJ1-2, with D possibly being TRBD1 (5 bases). V was cut by 5 bases and J by 8 bases, with 15 bases left in between. CDR1 is SEHNR and CDR2 is FQNEAQ in the germline V gene (reference sequence). CDR3 size: 13 residues. The CDR3 bases are TGTGCCAGCAGCCGCGATGGAGGGGAGGGCTACACCTTC. This translates into CASSRDGGEGYTF.

This clone was seen a handful of times. This rearrangement joins TRBV29-1 to TRBJ2-3; D is unresolved. This CDR3 region has 13 residues. Germline assignment: CDR1 SQVTM and CDR2 ANQGSEA. The germline V and J ends were trimmed by 2 bases and 5 bases, with 11 bases remaining between them. The DNA for the CDR3 is TGCAGCGTTGAATCCGGTTCCGGAGATACGCAGTATTTT. Protein sequence: CSVESGSGDTQYF.

CDR3 nucleotides: TGTGCCAGCAGTCCCCACTTGGGACAGGGAATGTCCGGCTACACCTTC. Translation: CASSPHLGQGMSGYTF. The chain carries TRBV28 and TRBJ1-2, with TRBD1 matching 9 bases. This CDR3 has 16 residues. Germline lookup yields CDR1 MDHEN and CDR2 SYDVKM. After removal of 5 bases from V and 8 bases from J, the junction contained 15 bases not matched to a gene.

The DNA of the CDR3 is TGTGCCAGCGGGGGGGGCTCAGCGGGAGAGTACAATGAGCAGTTCTTC. It codes for CASGGGSAGEYNEQFF. The V call is TRBV7-9, the J call TRBJ2-1; TRBD2 agrees at 8 bases. The CDR3 consists of 16 residues. The ends lost 8 bases at V and 4 bases at J; junction bases unmatched: 13. The germline V gene encodes CDR1 SEHNR and CDR2 FQNEAQ (reference sequence).

The genes are TRBV28 and TRBJ1-2; no reliable D call. Deletions cut 7 bases from V and 3 bases from J, with 9 bases between. The germline V gene encodes CDR1 MDHEN and CDR2 SYDVKM. This CDR3 is 12 amino acids long. CDR3 sequence reads: CASIGVDYGYTF. CDR3 nucleotide sequence: TGTGCCAGCATAGGCGTGGACTATGGCTACACCTTC.

The chain couples TRBV11-3 to TRBJ2-1; 8 bases align to TRBD2. The junction had 6 bases not matched to a gene; V was cut back by 3 bases and J by 5 bases. CDR3 length: 15 residues. Germline V gene lookup returns CDR1 SGHNT and CDR2 YENEEA. CDR3 bases: TGTGCCAGCAGCTTGGATAGCGGGAACAACAATGAGCAGTTCTTC. This codes for CASSLDSGNNNEQFF.

DNA of the CDR3: TGTGCCAGCAGTGTGACTAGCGGGAGCTCCTACGAGCAGTACTTC. It yields the protein CASSVTSGSSYEQYF. This sequence joins TRBV2 and TRBJ2-7; TRBD2 aligns across 12 bases. Germline lookup yields CDR1 SNHLY and CDR2 FYNNEI. Trimming took 4 bases from V and 0 from J; bases not matched to a gene: 1. The CDR3 extends over 15 amino acids.

The DNA for the CDR3 is TGCGCCAGCAGCTTATATTCGGACACTGAAGCTTTCTTT. It is translated as CASSLYSDTEAFF. The rearrangement joins TRBV5-1 to TRBJ1-1, with D hard to call. Germline assignment: CDR1 SGHRS and CDR2 YFSETQ. The length of the CDR3 is 13 residues. V shed 2 bases and J shed 3 bases, with 8 bases lying between them. Drawing the rest from reference TRBV5-1 and TRBJ1-1, the complete variable domain is KAGVTQTPRYLIKTRGQQVTLSCSPISGHRSVSWYQQTPGQGLQFLFEYFSETQRNKGNFPGRFSGRQFSNSRSEMNVSTLELGDSALYLCASSLYSDTEAFFGQGTRLTVV.

The V and J genes are TRBV7-2 and TRBJ2-5; 10 bases line up with TRBD2. CDR1 and CDR2 from the germline V gene are SGHTA and FQGNSA. This CDR3 is 15 amino acids long. With V trimmed by 1 base and J by 5 bases, 4 bases remained unmatched. The CDR3 is CASSLVEREGETQYF. CDR3 bases: TGTGCCAGCAGCTTAGTTGAGCGGGAGGGGGAGACCCAGTACTTC.

The chain carries TRBV11-2 and TRBJ2-7; 10 nucleotides align to TRBD2. The CDR3 covers 16 residues. Germline V gene lookup returns CDR1 SGHAT and CDR2 FQNNGV. V lost 2 bases to trimming and J lost 7 bases; unmatched junction nucleotides: 11. CDR3 region: CASSLQPSGRVGEQYF. The CDR3 nucleotides read TGTGCCAGCAGCTTACAGCCTAGCGGGAGAGTAGGGGAGCAGTACTTC. The complete variable domain, with remaining parts taken from reference TRBV11-2 and TRBJ2-7, reads EAGVAQSPRYKIIEKRQSVAFWCNPISGHATLYWYQQILGQGPKLLIQFQNNGVVDDSQLPKDRFSAERLKGVDSTLKIQPAKLEDSAVYLCASSLQPSGRVGEQYFGPGTRLTVT.

The rearrangement uses TRBV9 and TRBJ2-1; D is unclear. CDR1 and CDR2 (germline): SGDLS, YYNGEE. V lost 0 bases and J lost 8, with 9 bases in between. There are 13 residues in the CDR3. CDR3 bases: TGTGCCAGCAGCGTAGCACTTTTAGATGAGCAGTTCTTC. It is translated as CASSVALLDEQFF.

This chain connects TRBV30 to TRBJ2-6; the D gene could be TRBD1 or TRBD2 (5 bases each). Per the germline V gene, CDR1 is GTSNPN and CDR2 is SVGIG (reference sequence). V was pared by 5 bases and J by 0 bases, with 11 bases between. This CDR3 has 15 residues. The CDR3 is CAWDTGTSGANVLTF. The CDR3 DNA reads as TGTGCCTGGGATACTGGGACCTCTGGGGCCAACGTCCTGACTTTC.

This chain joins TRBV25-1 and TRBJ1-2; D unresolved. The V gene lost 5 bases and the J gene lost 10 bases, with 14 bases spanning the gap. Germline V gene lookup returns CDR1 MGHDK and CDR2 SYGVNS. The CDR3 length is 12 residues. CDR3 sequence (DNA): TGTGCCAGCAGTTACCTTGGGCTCCCCTACACCTTC. It is translated as CASSYLGLPYTF.

A single count supports this clone. This sequence joins TRBV27 and TRBJ2-2; D ambiguous. The CDR3 totals 14 residues. The V end lost 2 bases, the J end lost 0 bases, and 4 bases lay between the germline ends. Germline loops: CDR1 MNHEY, CDR2 SMNVEV (reference sequence). Here the CDR3 DNA reads TGTGCCAGCAGTTTAGTAGCGAACACCGGGGAGCTGTTTTTT. Translation gives CASSLVANTGELFF.

V and J are TRBV14 and TRBJ2-5; D may be TRBD1 or TRBD2 (5 bases each). Germline lookup yields CDR1 SGHDN and CDR2 FVKESK. CDR3 length: 15 residues. V was cut by 3 bases and J by 7 bases, with 18 bases left in between. The CDR3: CASSQRWGPAGTQYF. The CDR3, as DNA: TGTGCCAGCAGCCAGCGGTGGGGACCCGCGGGGACCCAGTACTTC. Combining the CDR3 with reference TRBV14 and TRBJ2-5 gives the whole variable domain EAGVTQFPSHSVIEKGQTVTLRCDPISGHDNLYWYRRVMGKEIKFLLHFVKESKQDESGMPNNRFLAERTGGTYSTLKVQPAELEDSGVYFCASSQRWGPAGTQYFGPGTRLLVL.

This sequence joins TRBV14 and TRBJ2-7; tentative D call: TRBD2 (6 bases). CDR3 size: 16 residues. The V end was cut by 4 bases, the J end by 0 bases, with 16 bases between. Germline values: CDR1 SGHDN, CDR2 FVKESK. The CDR3 DNA sequence: TGTGCCAGCAGCCCCCTTAAAGCGGGTGCCTCCTACGAGCAGTACTTC. It codes for CASSPLKAGASYEQYF.

The CDR3 nucleotides are TGTGCCTGGAGTAGAACCGGGACAGTGGTTTGGGAGACCCAGTACTTC. Translated, it gives CAWSRTGTVVWETQYF. The chain carries TRBV30 and TRBJ2-5; 7 bases line up with TRBD1. Looked up from germline, CDR1 is GTSNPN and CDR2 is SVGIG (reference sequence). Unmatched junction bases numbered 14, after V lost 2 bases and J lost 5 bases. This CDR3 contains 16 residues.

The CDR3 loop reads CASSPGQGAYEQYF. CDR3 DNA sequence: TGCGCCAGCAGCCCAGGACAGGGGGCATACGAGCAGTACTTC. V usage is TRBV4-3 and J usage is TRBJ2-7; 11 nucleotides line up with TRBD1. CDR3 length: 14 residues. With 4 bases clipped from V and 4 bases from J, the junction kept 3 bases outside the gene matches. CDR1 and CDR2 (germline): LGHNA, YSLEER.

The CDR3 here is CASSQVGEGKTQYF. The CDR3 bases are TGTGCCAGCAGCCAAGTGGGGGAGGGAAAGACCCAGTACTTC. The rearrangement joins TRBV4-2 to TRBJ2-5, with TRBD2 identical over 7 bases. After removal of 1 base from V and 6 bases from J, the junction contained 5 bases not matched to a gene. CDR1 LGHNA and CDR2 YNFKEQ come from the germline V gene. The CDR3 contains 14 residues.

In its sample, this clone ranks as medium-sized. This chain joins TRBV11-2 and TRBJ1-3; no firm D call. The germline gives CDR1 SGHAT, CDR2 FQNNGV. The CDR3 has 16 residues. V lost 1 base to trimming and J lost 0 bases, with 10 bases between them. The CDR3 sequence: CASSLAQAASGNTIYF. CDR3 sequence (DNA): TGTGCCAGCAGCTTAGCGCAAGCAGCCTCTGGAAACACCATATATTTT.

This chain uses TRBV5-6 with TRBJ2-7; D is possibly TRBD1 or TRBD2 (5 bases each). Germline loops: CDR1 SGHDT, CDR2 YYEEEE. There are 12 residues in the CDR3. Trimming shortened V by 1 base and J by 9 bases, and 11 bases separated the two germline ends. Here the CDR3 reads CASSLSGTGQYF. The DNA of the CDR3 is TGTGCCAGCAGCTTGTCTGGGACCGGGCAGTACTTC. The variable domain in full, with the rest retrieved from reference TRBV5-6 and TRBJ2-7, is DAGVTQSPTHLIKTRGQQVTLRCSPKSGHDTVSWYQQALGQGPQFIFQYYEEEERQRGNFPDRFSGHQFPNYSSELNVNALLLGDSALYLCASSLSGTGQYFGPGTRLTVT.

V gene TRBV29-1 combines with J gene TRBJ2-3; the D gene is possibly TRBD1 (5 bases). Germline CDR1 reads SQVTM; CDR2 reads ANQGSEA. This CDR3 has 13 residues. V shed 2 bases and J shed 3 bases, with 9 bases lying between them. CDR3 in amino acids: CSVEKPGTDTQYF. The DNA of the CDR3 is TGCAGCGTTGAAAAACCAGGGACAGATACGCAGTATTTT.

V gene TRBV7-2 combines with J gene TRBJ2-5; D unclear. The CDR3 extends over 12 amino acids. Per the germline V gene, CDR1 is SGHTA and CDR2 is FQGNSA. The germline V and J ends were trimmed by 4 bases and 4 bases, with 7 bases remaining between them. CDR3 in amino acids: CASSWGLETQYF. The DNA for the CDR3 is TGTGCCAGCAGCTGGGGTCTAGAGACCCAGTACTTC. Together with reference TRBV7-2 and TRBJ2-5, the CDR3 gives the full variable domain: GAGVSQSPSNKVTEKGKDVELRCDPISGHTALYWYRQSLGQGLEFLIYFQGNSAPDKSGLPSDRFSAERTGGSVSTLTIQRTQQEDSAVYLCASSWGLETQYFGPGTRLLVL.

This clone has just a few counts. The CDR3: CSVEEVAGANVLTF. DNA of the CDR3: TGCAGCGTTGAAGAGGTAGCTGGGGCCAACGTCCTGACTTTC. The chain joins TRBV29-1 to TRBJ2-6; D not certain. V lost 0 bases and J lost 2, with 5 bases in between. CDR1 is SQVTM and CDR2 is ANQGSEA in the germline V gene. The CDR3 extends over 14 amino acids.

The J gene is TRBJ1-5, the V gene TRBV2; D gene ambiguous. The ends were cut back, 2 bases at V and 3 bases at J, with 2 bases in the middle. The CDR3 spans 12 residues. CDR1 and CDR2 from the germline V gene are SNHLY and FYNNEI. CDR3 nucleotide sequence: TGTGCCAGCAGTGAACCCAATCAGCCCCAGCATTTT. Protein: CASSEPNQPQHF.

The table lists this clone with a few counts. The V gene is TRBV10-3, the J gene TRBJ1-5; D call uncertain. V dropped 3 bases and J dropped 6 bases, with 9 bases sitting between them. CDR1 is ENHRY, CDR2 SYGVKD, per germline. The CDR3 has 13 residues. The CDR3 DNA reads as TGTGCCATCAGTGATGAAGAGTTTCAGCCCCAGCATTTT. Translation: CAISDEEFQPQHF.

This sequence joins TRBV28 and TRBJ2-7; 7 bases are shared with TRBD1. This CDR3 spans 12 amino acids. The V gene end was trimmed by 8 bases and the J gene end by 7 bases; junction bases not matched to a gene: 8. CDR1 is MDHEN and CDR2 is SYDVKM in the germline V gene. The CDR3 coding sequence is TGTGCCAGCCTGACAGGGCCGGGGGAGCAGTACTTC. This encodes CASLTGPGEQYF.